Shown below are 24 T cell receptor beta chains from a single sample sequenced in a study of control samples from healthy donors and cancer patients. The table came from immunoSEQ multiplex PCR; TCRdb's copy has only in-frame clones and leaves some out. The sample shows some 51,000 clones, about 96% of them seen only once. The sample comprised blood. These receptors all come from a woman under 30 in good health.

This chain joins TRBV7-9 and TRBJ1-1; D remains unclear. Germline CDR1 is SEHNR and CDR2 is FQNEAQ (reference sequence). This CDR3 has 12 residues. The V gene lost 2 bases and the J gene lost 6 bases, with 7 bases spanning the gap. The DNA of the CDR3 is TGTGCCAGCAGCTTATACGGGGCTGAAGCTTTCTTT. It encodes CASSLYGAEAFF.

The genes are TRBV9 and TRBJ1-1, with D uncertain. V gave up 0 bases and J gave up 6 bases, with 12 bases separating them. Per germline, CDR1 SGDLS and CDR2 YYNGEE. The CDR3 is made up of 14 amino acids. The CDR3 loop reads CASSVGRADAEAFF. In DNA form, the CDR3 reads TGTGCCAGCAGCGTAGGACGGGCGGACGCTGAAGCTTTCTTT.

V and J are TRBV23-1 and TRBJ1-1; TRBD1 agrees at 9 bases. TRBV23-1 has ORF status, its function being uncertain. Germline trimming cut 5 bases from V and 11 bases from J; bases unmatched to any gene: 9. The CDR3 length is 13 residues. The CDR3 DNA sequence: TGCGCCAGCAGTTTCCGGGACAGGGAAACGGCTTTCTTT. It translates to CASSFRDRETAFF.

V gene TRBV3-1 (or the pseudogene TRBV3-2) combines with J gene TRBJ1-5; D might be TRBD1 (5 bases). Trimming left V 4 bases short and J 4 bases short, with 14 bases between. The CDR3 runs 15 residues. CDR1 and CDR2 from the germline V gene are LGHDT and YNNKEL (reference sequence). CDR3 loop: CASSLSGVGNQPQHF. CDR3 in DNA: TGTGCCAGCAGCCTATCGGGGGTGGGGAATCAGCCCCAGCATTTT.

This chain joins TRBV4-3 and TRBJ1-2; D perhaps matches TRBD1 (5 bases). Germline V gene data show CDR1 as LGHNA and CDR2 as YSLEER. The CDR3 totals 14 residues. The ends were cut back, 1 base at V and 8 bases at J, with 14 bases in the middle. CDR3 residues: CASSQGPGGRGYTF. The CDR3 bases are TGCGCCAGCAGCCAAGGCCCCGGGGGACGGGGCTACACCTTC.

J is TRBJ1-6 and V is TRBV5-6; 7 bases align to TRBD1. The CDR3 consists of 16 residues. Germline assignment: CDR1 SGHDT and CDR2 YYEEEE. With V trimmed by 4 bases and J by 5 bases, 9 bases remained unmatched. The CDR3 DNA follows: TGTGCCAGCAGCACCGCGTCCGGGACAGATAATTCACCCCTCCACTTT. Translated: CASSTASGTDNSPLHF.

The V gene is TRBV12-3 or TRBV12-4, the J gene TRBJ1-2; TRBD1 is a possible D gene (5 bases). Trimming took 5 bases from V and 8 from J, leaving 15 bases between them. The CDR3 length is 13 residues. The CDR3 here is CASSRRDRRGYTF. Written as DNA, the CDR3 is TGTGCCAGCAGTCGCCGGGACCGGAGGGGCTACACCTTC.

Remarks on this clone: The DNA is omitted, as the CDR3 cannot be located on it reliably, and the CDR3 follows TCRdb's listing. The V call is TRBV5-1, the J call TRBJ2-7; the D segment call TRBD1 is taken from the table without a DNA check. Germline V gives CDR1 SGHRS, CDR2 YFSETQ. The CDR3 length equals 19 residues, ends included. The CDR3 loop is CASRGAPTSSTSGSYEQYF.

DNA of the CDR3: TGTGCCAGCCAACCCGACAGGGTTGGCTACACCTTC. Protein sequence: CASQPDRVGYTF. V usage is TRBV18 and J usage is TRBJ1-2, with 7 bases that match TRBD1. In germline, CDR1 is KGHSH, CDR2 LQKENI. After removal of 8 bases from V and 7 bases from J, the junction contained 7 bases not matched to a gene. The CDR3 is 12 amino acids.

This clone has a single count. This rearrangement joins TRBV30 to TRBJ1-1; D perhaps matches TRBD1 (6 bases). The CDR3 loop spans 12 amino acids. Between the trimmed V and J ends, which lost 5 bases and 1 base, there was a span of 8 bases. The germline CDR1 and CDR2 sequences are GTSNPN and SVGIG (reference sequence). The CDR3 here is CAWGQQNTEAFF. The CDR3 DNA sequence: TGTGCCTGGGGACAGCAGAACACTGAAGCTTTCTTT.

This clone was seen a handful of times. The chain couples TRBV6-2 or TRBV6-3 to TRBJ1-6; D gene uncertain. The CDR3 totals 12 residues. V dropped 3 bases and J dropped 8 bases, with 5 bases sitting between them. Germline V gene data show CDR1 as MNHEY and CDR2 as SVGEGT. The CDR3 DNA is TGTGCCAGCAGTTATGGGTATTCACCCCTCCACTTT. It encodes CASSYGYSPLHF.

The chain joins TRBV7-9 to TRBJ2-5; perhaps TRBD1 as D (5 bases). CDR1 and CDR2 from the germline V gene are SEHNR and FQNEAQ (reference sequence). Trimming took 4 bases from V and 4 from J, leaving 13 bases between them. This CDR3 spans 14 amino acids. Here the CDR3 reads CASSSLQGSETQYF. The DNA of the CDR3 is TGTGCCAGCAGCTCACTCCAGGGTTCAGAGACCCAGTACTTC.

The CDR3 nucleotides read TGTGCCAGCAGTACGGTCCTATGGGGGTACGAGCAGTACTTC. Protein product: CASSTVLWGYEQYF. The genes are TRBV6-6 and TRBJ2-7; D assignment may be TRBD1 or TRBD2 (5 bases each). V gave up 5 bases and J gave up 4 bases, with 15 bases separating them. Germline V CDR1 and CDR2: MNHNY, SVGAGI (reference sequence). The CDR3 loop spans 14 amino acids.

The CDR3 is CAISGQAEAFF. The CDR3 DNA is TGTGCCATCAGCGGACAAGCCGAAGCTTTCTTT. The genes are TRBV10-3 and TRBJ1-1; tentatively, D is TRBD1 (5 bases). CDR1 is ENHRY, CDR2 SYGVKD, per germline. With 6 bases removed from V and 8 bases from J, the gap between germline ends came to 10 bases. There are 11 residues in the CDR3.

Written as DNA, the CDR3 is TGTGCCAGCAGCTTTTATTACGGGGGTAACAATGAGCAGTTCTTC. It yields the protein CASSFYYGGNNEQFF. The V call is TRBV11-3, the J call TRBJ2-1; weak D call: TRBD2 (6 bases). The CDR3 covers 15 residues. V was trimmed by 3 bases and J by 5 bases, leaving 14 bases between them. The germline gives CDR1 SGHNT, CDR2 YENEEA. Together with reference TRBV11-3 and TRBJ2-1, the CDR3 gives the full variable domain: EAGVVQSPRYKIIEKKQPVAFWCNPISGHNTLYWYLQNLGQGPELLIRYENEEAVDDSQLPKDRFSAERLKGVDSTLKIQPAELGDSAVYLCASSFYYGGNNEQFFGPGTRLTVL.

A few counts support this clone. This chain uses TRBV6-2 or TRBV6-3 with TRBJ2-1; D is uncertain. V lost 6 bases to trimming and J lost 7 bases, with 16 bases between them. This CDR3 spans 14 amino acids. CDR1 MNHEY and CDR2 SVGEGT come from the germline V gene. The CDR3 nucleotides read TGTGCCAGCAGCAATTCGGGCTACCTGAATGAGCAGTTCTTC. Amino acid sequence: CASSNSGYLNEQFF.

This chain links TRBV7-9 with TRBJ1-4; no definite D call. The CDR3 runs to 13 residues. Germline CDR1 is SEHNR and CDR2 is FQNEAQ (reference sequence). V shed 5 bases and J shed 4 bases, with 8 bases lying between them. The CDR3 DNA sequence: TGTGCCAGCAGCCCAACGGGTAATGAAAAACTGTTTTTT. This codes for CASSPTGNEKLFF.

The chain recombines TRBV5-5 with TRBJ1-5; 7 nucleotides align to TRBD1. With 0 bases clipped from V and 6 bases from J, the junction kept 3 bases outside the gene matches. The CDR3 is 14 residues long. CDR1 and CDR2 (germline): SGHKS, YYEKEE (reference sequence). Written as DNA, the CDR3 is TGTGCCAGCAGCTTGGCGACAGGGAGTCAGCCCCAGCATTTT. Its protein is CASSLATGSQPQHF. Using reference TRBV5-5 and TRBJ1-5 for the parts outside the CDR3, the full variable domain is DAGVTQSPTHLIKTRGQQVTLRCSPISGHKSVSWYQQVLGQGPQFIFQYYEKEERGRGNFPDRFSARQFPNYSSELNVNALLLGDSALYLCASSLATGSQPQHFGDGTRLSIL.

The chain is built from TRBV7-8 and TRBJ2-3, with a weak D call TRBD1 (6 bases). The germline V gene has CDR1 SGHVS and CDR2 FQNEAQ. V was pared by 1 base and J by 8 bases, with 16 bases between. The CDR3 sequence is 15 residues long. The CDR3 protein is CASSLGNQIRGTQYF. CDR3 bases: TGTGCCAGCAGCTTAGGAAATCAAATCAGGGGTACGCAGTATTTT.

The CDR3 coding sequence is TGTGCCAGCAGTTTATCGCCAGGCACAACTAATGAAAAACTGTTTTTT. Translated, it gives CASSLSPGTTNEKLFF. The chain carries TRBV27 and TRBJ1-4; D call uncertain. The CDR3 runs 16 residues. Looked up from germline, CDR1 is MNHEY and CDR2 is SMNVEV (reference sequence). Trimming removed 0 bases from V and 0 bases from J, with 8 bases in between.

This chain links TRBV7-8 with TRBJ2-7; TRBD2 might be the D (5 bases). This CDR3 has 14 amino acids. Germline assignment: CDR1 SGHVS and CDR2 FQNEAQ. V was trimmed by 4 bases and J by 3 bases, leaving 13 bases between them. The CDR3 coding sequence is TGTGCCAGCAGCTCCGAGGGTTTCGACTACGAGCAGTACTTC. Protein product: CASSSEGFDYEQYF.

V usage is TRBV4-1 and J usage is TRBJ2-5; D is perhaps TRBD1 (5 bases). Germline values: CDR1 MGHRA, CDR2 YSYEKL. V lost 4 bases and J 2 bases, leaving 11 bases between the germline ends. This CDR3 has 14 amino acids. The CDR3 sequence: CASSRGVGQETQYF. The CDR3 region has the DNA TGCGCCAGCAGCCGGGGCGTGGGACAAGAGACCCAGTACTTC.

The genes are TRBV7-6 and TRBJ2-3; either TRBD1 or TRBD2 may supply D (6 bases each). The CDR3 is 17 amino acids. Trimming left V 1 base short and J 2 bases short, with 16 bases between. CDR1 and CDR2 (germline): SGHVS, FNYEAQ. As DNA, the CDR3 is TGTGCCAGCAGCTTAGTTCGACTAGGGGGAGACACAGATACGCAGTATTTT. This encodes CASSLVRLGGDTDTQYF.

The chain links TRBV2 to TRBJ2-5; 7 bases are shared with TRBD2. The CDR3 is made up of 12 amino acids. Germline lookup yields CDR1 SNHLY and CDR2 FYNNEI. V trimming: 3 bases; J trimming: 5 bases; junction bases outside the gene matches: 0. The CDR3: CASSDGGETQYF. CDR3 DNA sequence: TGTGCCAGCAGTGACGGGGGGGAGACCCAGTACTTC.